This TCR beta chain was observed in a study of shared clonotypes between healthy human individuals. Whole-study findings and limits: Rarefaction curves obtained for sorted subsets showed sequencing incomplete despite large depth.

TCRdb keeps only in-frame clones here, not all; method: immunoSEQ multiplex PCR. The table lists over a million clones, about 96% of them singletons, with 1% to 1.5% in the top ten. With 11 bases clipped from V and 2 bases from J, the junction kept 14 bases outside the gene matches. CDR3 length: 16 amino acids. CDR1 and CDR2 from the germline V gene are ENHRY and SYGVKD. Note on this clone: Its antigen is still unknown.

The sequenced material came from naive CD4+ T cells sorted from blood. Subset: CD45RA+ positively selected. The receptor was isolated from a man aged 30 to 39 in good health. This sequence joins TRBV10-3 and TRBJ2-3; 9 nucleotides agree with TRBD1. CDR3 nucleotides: TGTGCCTCCCACAAGATGGGGACAGGGAACACAGATACGCAGTATTTT. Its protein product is CASHKMGTGNTDTQYF.